This TCR beta chain was identified during a study of CD8+ T cells in alopecia areata. RNA extraction and reverse transcription yielded cDNA as sequencing template. The data were produced by immunoSEQ multiplex PCR, yet TCRdb's version contains in-frame clones alone and is incomplete. Here the sample spans 150,000 or so clones, roughly 50% being singletons. Stated treatment: oral pan-JAK inhibitor, 5-10 mg twice daily. V was shortened by 0 bases and J by 4 bases, with 9 bases between the two germline ends. The CDR3 contains 15 residues. Germline V gene sequence: CDR1 SGHVS, CDR2 FQNEAQ. J is TRBJ2-2 and V is TRBV7-8; D gene unclear. The sample consisted of CD8+ T cells sorted from blood, taken at week 4, from a patient treated with tofacitinib. The receptor's source is a human donor with alopecia areata. The CDR3 coding sequence is TGTGCCAGCAGCTTAGCAGGGTCGGGCACCGGGGAGCTGTTTTTT. It specifies CASSLAGSGTGELFF.